The source of this T cell receptor beta chain is a study of cytomegalovirus exposure and HLA in healthy donors. Study-wide results and limits: Under in vitro conditions, three CMV-associated chains were confirmed as specific for CMV antigens. A missense variant in DCLRE1C was later tied to TCR beta V- and J-gene trimming. Most TCR sequences were seen very rarely across donors, but some public TCRs occurred in many.

This clone turned up a few times. Its antigen is not known. The V and J ends lost 0 bases and 5 bases respectively, with 13 bases between them. This CDR3 is 15 amino acids long. Per the germline V gene, CDR1 is LGHNA and CDR2 is YNFKEQ. PCR employed 60 Vbeta and 13 Jbeta primers. Generated by immunoSEQ multiplex PCR, the TCRdb table keeps only in-frame clones and is missing some. The table has around 150,000 clones, about 60% seen once. This TCR came from an older woman in good health and CMV-seropositive. This chain uses TRBV4-2 with TRBJ2-5; TRBD1 is a possible D gene (6 bases). The sequenced material came from PBMCs. CDR3 sequence reads: CASSQDGQGSETQYF. The DNA for the CDR3 is TGTGCCAGCAGCCAAGACGGGCAGGGGTCGGAGACCCAGTACTTC.